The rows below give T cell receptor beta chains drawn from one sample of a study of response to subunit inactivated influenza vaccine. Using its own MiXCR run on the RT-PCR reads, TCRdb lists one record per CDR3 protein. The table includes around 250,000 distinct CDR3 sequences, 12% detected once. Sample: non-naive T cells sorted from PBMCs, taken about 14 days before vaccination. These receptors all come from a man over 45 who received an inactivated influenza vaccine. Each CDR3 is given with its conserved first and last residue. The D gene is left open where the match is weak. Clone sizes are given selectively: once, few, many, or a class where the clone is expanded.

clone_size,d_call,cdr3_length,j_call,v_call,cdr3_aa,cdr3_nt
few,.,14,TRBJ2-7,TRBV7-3,CASSPTGLIYEQYF,TGTGCCAGCAGCCCAACCGGACTAATCTACGAGCAGTACTTC
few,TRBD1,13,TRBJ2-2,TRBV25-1,CASSATGQGQLFF,TGTGCCAGCAGTGCCACAGGACAGGGTCAGCTGTTTTTT
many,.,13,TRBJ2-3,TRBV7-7,CASSFAMTDTQYF,TGTGCTAGCAGCTTTGCTATGACAGATACGCAGTATTTT
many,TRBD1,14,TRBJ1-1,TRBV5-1,CASSSWTGGTEAFF,TGCGCCAGCAGCTCCTGGACAGGGGGCACTGAAGCTTTCTTT
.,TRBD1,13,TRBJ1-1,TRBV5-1,CASSPSDRAGAFF,TGCGCCAGCAGCCCATCAGACAGGGCCGGAGCTTTCTTT
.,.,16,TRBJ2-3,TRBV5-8,CASSLLVGASTDTQYF,TGTGCCAGCAGCTTGCTGGTGGGTGCCAGCACAGATACGCAGTATTTT
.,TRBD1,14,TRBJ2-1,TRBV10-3,CAISGGTGSDEQFF,TGTGCCATCAGTGGAGGGACAGGGTCGGATGAGCAGTTCTTC
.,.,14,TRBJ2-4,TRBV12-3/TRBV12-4,CASSPPGPRNIQYF,TGTGCCAGCAGTCCTCCGGGACCTCGGAACATTCAGTACTTC
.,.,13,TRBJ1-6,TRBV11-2,CASGQSYNSPLHF,TGTGCCAGCGGACAGAGTTATAATTCACCCCTCCACTTT
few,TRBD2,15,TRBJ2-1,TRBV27,CASTKRLAGINEQFF,TGTGCCAGCACAAAGAGGCTAGCGGGGATCAATGAGCAGTTCTTC
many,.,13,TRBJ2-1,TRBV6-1,CASSEDRLNEQFF,TGTGCCAGCAGTGAAGACAGGTTAAATGAGCAGTTCTTC
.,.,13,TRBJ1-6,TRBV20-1,CSARDFGDSPLHF,TGCAGTGCTAGAGATTTCGGGGATTCACCCCTCCACTTT
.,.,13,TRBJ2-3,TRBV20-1,CSASDNQGDTQYF,TGCAGTGCTAGTGATAACCAGGGGGATACGCAGTATTTT
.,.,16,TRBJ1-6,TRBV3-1,CASSQGTASYNSPLHF,TGTGCCAGCAGCCAAGGGACAGCCTCCTATAATTCACCCCTCCACTTT
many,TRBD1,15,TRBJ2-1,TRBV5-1,CASSLGGQNYNEQFF,TGCGCCAGCAGCTTGGGGGGACAGAACTACAATGAGCAGTTCTTC
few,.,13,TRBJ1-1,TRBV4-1,CASSTRGSTEAFF,TGCGCCAGCAGCACCCGAGGAAGCACTGAAGCTTTCTTT
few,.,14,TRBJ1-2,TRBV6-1,CASQGRKDNYGYTF,TGTGCCAGCCAGGGACGTAAAGATAACTATGGCTACACCTTC
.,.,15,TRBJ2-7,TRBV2,CASSEGLSGSYEQYF,TGTGCCAGCAGTGAGGGCCTCAGCGGGTCCTACGAGCAGTACTTC
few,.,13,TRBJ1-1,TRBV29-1,CSVEGNRQTEAFF,TGCAGCGTTGAGGGGAACAGGCAAACTGAAGCTTTCTTT
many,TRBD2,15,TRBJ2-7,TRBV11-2,CASSLGTSGFYEQYF,TGTGCCAGCAGCCTCGGGACTAGCGGGTTCTACGAGCAGTACTTC
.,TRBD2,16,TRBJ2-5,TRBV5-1,CASSSHWREGRETQYF,TGCGCCAGCAGCTCCCACTGGCGGGAGGGCCGGGAGACCCAGTACTTC
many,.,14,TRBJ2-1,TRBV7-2,CASSLRDTYNEQFF,TGTGCCAGCAGCTTACGGGACACCTACAATGAGCAGTTCTTC
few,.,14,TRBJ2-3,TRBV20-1,CSAKAPTSTDTQYF,TGCAGTGCTAAGGCTCCGACATCCACAGATACGCAGTATTTT
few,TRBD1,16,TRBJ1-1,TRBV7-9,CASSLGTGGKGTEAFF,TGTGCCAGCAGCTTGGGGACAGGCGGGAAGGGGACTGAAGCTTTCTTT
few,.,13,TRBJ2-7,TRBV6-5,CASSYSGLVEQYF,TGTGCCAGCAGTTACTCTGGTCTCGTGGAGCAGTACTTC
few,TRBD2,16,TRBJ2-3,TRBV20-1,CSARDLAGGPADTQYF,TGCAGTGCTAGAGATCTAGCGGGGGGGCCCGCAGATACGCAGTATTTT
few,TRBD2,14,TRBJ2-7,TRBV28,CAVALAGTAYEQYF,TGTGCCGTTGCTTTAGCGGGGACGGCCTACGAGCAGTACTTC
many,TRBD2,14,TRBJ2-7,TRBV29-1,CSVHAAGGMDEQYF,TGCAGCGTCCATGCGGCGGGAGGAATGGACGAGCAGTACTTC
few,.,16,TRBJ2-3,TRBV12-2,CASRCRTGTRADTQYF,TGTGCAAGTCGCTGTCGGACAGGGACTAGAGCAGATACGCAGTATTTT